This T cell receptor beta chain was identified during a study of Ad26.COV2.S vaccination and SARS-CoV-2 variants. Study in general: The vaccine Ad26.COV2.S was put into the muscle once, or twice with 56 days between.

With regard to this clone: What it recognizes is unknown.

Using immunoSEQ multiplex PCR, the repertoire was profiled, and TCRdb retains in-frame clones only, with some absent. The data show roughly 380,000 clones, roughly 84% seen once. V was pared by 3 bases and J by 2 bases, with 14 bases between. The CDR3 has 16 amino acids. CDR1 is LNHDA and CDR2 is SQIVND in the germline V gene (reference sequence). Study-wide findings and caveats: Reported findings describe substantial breadth in spike-specific CD8+ and CD4+ T cell responses following vaccination. Across vaccine and placebo recipients, the breadth of non-spike TCRs was similar.

The treatment: some 20 received Ad26.COV2.S at low or high dose, single or two shots; about 5 received placebo; per-sample allocation not given. Vaccine and placebo recipients were sampled on day 63 after the first injection. Boston provided a donor who was an adult aged 18-55 years. The sequence was collected from a person aged 18-65 years who received the Ad26.COV2.S COVID-19 vaccine or a placebo. The starting material was peripheral blood, obtained in a trial of Ad26.COV2.S vaccine versus placebo. This chain joins TRBV19 and TRBJ2-1; weak D call: TRBD2 (5 bases). The CDR3, as DNA: TGTGCCAGTAGTATTGAAGGGAAGGGAGCCTACAATGAGCAGTTCTTC. Translation gives CASSIEGKGAYNEQFF.